This entry lists 28 T cell receptor beta chains sequenced from one sample in a study of cytomegalovirus exposure and HLA in healthy donors. Primers: 60 Vbeta forward and 13 Jbeta reverse. Profiling relied on immunoSEQ multiplex PCR, and the TCRdb table lists in-frame clones only, not all of them. The sample lists under 130,000 clones; around 70% were seen once. Sequenced input: PBMCs. The receptors stem from a man in his thirties or forties in good health and CMV-seronegative.

In its sample, this clone was seen once. The chain links TRBV18 to TRBJ1-1; 7 bases line up with TRBD1. This CDR3 is built from 13 residues. The J segment lost 4 bases and the V segment lost 5 bases, leaving 4 bases of the junction unmatched. The V gene's germline CDR1 is KGHSH and CDR2 LQKENI. For the CDR3, the DNA is TGTGCCAGCTCAACAGGGGTAAGCACTGAAGCTTTCTTT. Translated, it gives CASSTGVSTEAFF.

The chain joins TRBV4-2 to TRBJ1-2; unclear D gene. V lost 2 bases and J lost 3, with 7 bases in between. Germline V gene sequence: CDR1 LGHNA, CDR2 YNFKEQ. This CDR3 spans 13 amino acids. In DNA, the CDR3 is TGTGCCAGCAGCCAATCGTTAGACTATGGCTACACCTTC. This codes for CASSQSLDYGYTF.

The chain carries TRBV25-1 and TRBJ2-4; 8 nucleotides line up with TRBD1. The J segment lost 4 bases and the V segment lost 3 bases, leaving 11 bases of the junction unmatched. Germline V gene data show CDR1 as MGHDK and CDR2 as SYGVNS. CDR3 size: 17 residues. The CDR3 sequence: CASSDGLTGEVKNIQYF. The CDR3 coding sequence is TGTGCCAGCAGTGACGGTCTGACAGGGGAGGTAAAAAACATTCAGTACTTC.

The V call is TRBV5-8, the J call TRBJ2-1, with 8 bases aligning to TRBD1. The V gene end was trimmed by 1 base and the J gene end by 8 bases; junction bases not matched to a gene: 8. Per germline, CDR1 SGHTS and CDR2 YDEGEE. The CDR3 contains 15 residues. The chain's CDR3 is CASSLMLGQGDEQFF. The CDR3 nucleotides are TGTGCCAGCAGCTTGATGCTCGGACAGGGCGATGAGCAGTTCTTC.

This sequence joins TRBV11-1 and TRBJ2-1; D gene ambiguous. CDR1 and CDR2 (germline): SGHAT, FQDESV (reference sequence). V was trimmed by 5 bases and J by 4 bases, leaving 9 bases between them. The CDR3 covers 13 residues. Here the CDR3 reads CASSPLGYNEQFF. The CDR3 DNA reads as TGTGCCAGCAGCCCCCTAGGTTACAATGAGCAGTTCTTC.

A word on this clone: At one of its ends the junction is not consistent with the germline gene, which may arise from a read error. This sequence joins TRBV7-2 and TRBJ2-1; 10 bases map to TRBD2. Germline V gene lookup returns CDR1 SGHTA and CDR2 FQGNSA. CDR3 size: 14 residues. The CDR3 region is CAGSSSGSYNEQFF. The CDR3 DNA is TGTGCCGGCAGCTCTAGCGGGAGTTACAATGAGCAGTTCTTC. Full variable domain (rest looked up from reference TRBV7-2 and TRBJ2-1): GAGVSQSPSNKVTEKGKDVELRCDPISGHTALYWYRQSLGQGLEFLIYFQGNSAPDKSGLPSDRFSAERTGGSVSTLTIQRTQQEDSAVYLCAGSSSGSYNEQFFGPGTRLTVL.

This clone has only one observation. V is TRBV7-9 and J is TRBJ2-3, with D tentatively TRBD2 (6 bases). Germline V gene data show CDR1 as SEHNR and CDR2 as FQNEAQ (reference sequence). The CDR3 loop spans 18 amino acids. Trimming removed 1 base from V and 1 base from J, with 18 bases in between. CDR3 coding DNA: TGTGCCAGCAGCTTAGGACTGGGGGGAGAAGTTGGCACAGATACGCAGTATTTT. This translates into CASSLGLGGEVGTDTQYF. The variable domain in full, with the rest retrieved from reference TRBV7-9 and TRBJ2-3, is DTGVSQNPRHKITKRGQNVTFRCDPISEHNRLYWYRQTLGQGPEFLTYFQNEAQLEKSRLLSDRFSAERPKGSFSTLEIQRTEQGDSAMYLCASSLGLGGEVGTDTQYFGPGTRLTVL.

This sequence joins TRBV10-3 and TRBJ2-5, with 7 nucleotides matching TRBD1. The CDR3 has 13 amino acids. Germline loops: CDR1 ENHRY, CDR2 SYGVKD. The J segment lost 3 bases and the V segment lost 5 bases, leaving 3 bases of the junction unmatched. This CDR3 reads CAISTGAEETQYF. The CDR3 nucleotides are TGTGCCATCAGTACAGGGGCAGAAGAGACCCAGTACTTC.

J is TRBJ2-5 and V is TRBV19; D remains ambiguous. Gene TRBJ2-7 matches the end of the DNA better, so the J call may be wrong. This CDR3 region has 13 residues. Germline V gives CDR1 LNHDA, CDR2 SQIVND (reference sequence). For the CDR3, the DNA is TGTGCCAGTAGTAACCAGCAGGACTACGAGCAGTACTTC. Protein: CASSNQQDYEQYF.

V and J are TRBV5-6 and TRBJ2-5, with D possibly matching TRBD2 (5 bases). The CDR3 sequence is 14 residues long. The germline V gene encodes CDR1 SGHDT and CDR2 YYEEEE. V was cut by 5 bases and J by 11 bases, with 22 bases left in between. CDR3 DNA: TGTGCCAGCAGAGGTATCAGTAGGGAGAGGGAGCAGTACTTC. As protein: CASRGISREREQYF.

This chain joins TRBV28 and TRBJ2-7; D might be TRBD1 (5 bases). This CDR3 spans 14 amino acids. V gave up 5 bases and J gave up 4 bases, with 15 bases separating them. Germline CDR1 MDHEN, CDR2 SYDVKM. The CDR3 is CASSLRQPPYEQYF. In DNA form, the CDR3 reads TGTGCCAGCAGTCTACGACAGCCGCCTTACGAGCAGTACTTC.

This chain uses TRBV9 with TRBJ2-1; 13 positions agree with TRBD2. After removal of 4 bases from V and 1 base from J, the junction contained 5 bases not matched to a gene. Germline V gene lookup returns CDR1 SGDLS and CDR2 YYNGEE. This CDR3 has 17 amino acids. CDR3 nucleotides: TGTGCCAGCAGCTTTCGGACTAGCGGGGGATCCTACAATGAGCAGTTCTTC. Translating it yields CASSFRTSGGSYNEQFF.

This sequence joins TRBV19 and TRBJ2-1; 14 bases match TRBD2. The CDR3 is 17 amino acids. Trimming at V came to 6 bases and at J to 7 bases, leaving 11 bases not matched to a gene. Germline CDR1 is LNHDA and CDR2 is SQIVND (reference sequence). CDR3 nucleotide sequence: TGTGCCAGTAGGAGACTAGCGGGAGGGCCGGGGGGTAATGAGCAGTTCTTC. It is translated as CASRRLAGGPGGNEQFF.

The chain carries TRBV25-1 and TRBJ2-4, with TRBD1 as a possible D gene (6 bases). Germline V gene sequence: CDR1 MGHDK, CDR2 SYGVNS. CDR3 size: 15 residues. V was clipped by 4 bases and J by 0 bases, with 10 bases between them. The CDR3 loop reads CASSVGGVAKNIQYF. The DNA of the CDR3 is TGTGCCAGCAGTGTAGGGGGAGTAGCCAAAAACATTCAGTACTTC.

The chain links TRBV18 to TRBJ1-2, with D unresolved. Looked up from germline, CDR1 is KGHSH and CDR2 is LQKENI. With 1 base removed from V and 3 bases from J, the gap between germline ends came to 9 bases. This CDR3 spans 14 amino acids. The CDR3 sequence: CASSPLDTDYGYTF. CDR3 bases: TGTGCCAGCTCACCACTTGACACCGACTATGGCTACACCTTC.

The chain recombines TRBV28 with TRBJ1-1; D unresolved. V was clipped by 3 bases and J by 0 bases, with 8 bases between them. The CDR3 has 14 residues. Germline V gene data show CDR1 as MDHEN and CDR2 as SYDVKM. This CDR3 reads CASSFGRVNTEAFF. The CDR3 DNA reads TGTGCCAGCAGTTTCGGTCGCGTGAACACTGAAGCTTTCTTT.

The CDR3 nucleotides are TGTGCCGACCCCCCGGGCCCCCAGGGCTACGAGCAGTACTTC. This translates into CADPPGPQGYEQYF. V and J are TRBV9 and TRBJ2-7; TRBD1 is a possible D gene (5 bases). Per the germline V gene, CDR1 is SGDLS and CDR2 is YYNGEE. V was trimmed by 10 bases and J by 3 bases, leaving 20 bases between them. The CDR3 runs to 14 residues.

The rearrangement joins TRBV19 to TRBJ2-2; 8 nucleotides align to TRBD1. Trimming took 5 bases from V and 0 from J; bases not matched to a gene: 5. This CDR3 is built from 16 residues. Germline values: CDR1 LNHDA, CDR2 SQIVND (reference sequence). CDR3 nucleotides: TGTGCCAGTAGTGGTCCAGGGGGCGCGAACACCGGGGAGCTGTTTTTT. Translation: CASSGPGGANTGELFF.

This chain uses TRBV4-1 with TRBJ1-5; a weak D match, TRBD1 (5 bases). There are 16 residues in the CDR3. Germline V gene sequence: CDR1 MGHRA, CDR2 YSYEKL. The V and J ends lost 4 bases and 2 bases respectively, with 15 bases between them. The CDR3 sequence is CASSPSGVRGNQPQHF. The CDR3 nucleotides are TGCGCCAGCAGCCCCTCGGGGGTCAGGGGCAATCAGCCCCAGCATTTT.

This chain connects TRBV5-1 to TRBJ2-3; 9 nucleotides align to TRBD1. J gave up 3 bases and V 3 bases, and 2 bases lay outside the gene matches. The length of the CDR3 is 14 residues. Germline-derived CDR1 and CDR2 are SGHRS and YFSETQ. CDR3 sequence (DNA): TGCGCCAGCAGCTCGGGGACAGGGACAGATACGCAGTATTTT. Amino acid sequence: CASSSGTGTDTQYF.

The chain links TRBV11-2 to TRBJ2-7; D might be TRBD1 (7 bases). CDR1 is SGHAT and CDR2 is FQNNGV in the germline V gene. CDR3 length: 16 residues. With 4 bases removed from V and 1 base from J, the gap between germline ends came to 17 bases. DNA for the CDR3: TGTGCCAGCAGCTCCCAGATGACAGGGAGGTCCTACGAGCAGTACTTC. Translated: CASSSQMTGRSYEQYF.

This rearrangement joins TRBV25-1 to TRBJ1-2; D might be TRBD1 (5 bases). The CDR3 sequence is 14 residues long. V was clipped by 6 bases and J by 7 bases, with 18 bases between them. CDR1 is MGHDK and CDR2 is SYGVNS in the germline V gene. The CDR3 bases are TGTGCCAGCAGGCCCGACAGCTCCTCGGGTGGCTACACCTTC. Translated, it gives CASRPDSSSGGYTF.

This clone came up a few times. This sequence joins TRBV2 and TRBJ2-1; 14 bases fit TRBD2. In germline, CDR1 is SNHLY, CDR2 FYNNEI. The CDR3 is made up of 17 amino acids. Trimming at V came to 4 bases and at J to 3 bases, leaving 5 bases not matched to a gene. CDR3 sequence (DNA): TGTGCCAGCAGTGCGGGACTAGCGGGAGTAGTCTACAATGAGCAGTTCTTC. Amino acid sequence: CASSAGLAGVVYNEQFF.

The genes are TRBV7-6 and TRBJ2-7; 10 nucleotides line up with TRBD1. Per the germline V gene, CDR1 is SGHVS and CDR2 is FNYEAQ. The junction had 10 bases not matched to a gene; V was cut back by 6 bases and J by 5 bases. This CDR3 comprises 15 residues. The CDR3 sequence: CASSVRDRGNDEQYF. DNA of the CDR3: TGTGCCAGCAGTGTCCGGGACAGGGGCAACGACGAGCAGTACTTC.

The rearrangement links TRBV6-6 to TRBJ2-7; D not certain. V was clipped by 4 bases and J by 2 bases, with 12 bases between them. Per the germline V gene, CDR1 is MNHNY and CDR2 is SVGAGI (reference sequence). This CDR3 spans 14 amino acids. CDR3 sequence reads: CASSSPRPPYEQYF. In DNA, the CDR3 is TGTGCCAGCAGTTCCCCCAGGCCACCCTACGAGCAGTACTTC.

The chain couples TRBV30 to TRBJ2-3, with 10 bases aligning to TRBD2. The V segment lost 5 bases and the J segment 0 bases; nucleotides outside the gene matches: 5. The length of the CDR3 is 15 residues. Germline V gene sequence: CDR1 GTSNPN, CDR2 SVGIG (reference sequence). The CDR3 DNA reads TGTGCCTGGCGCCGGACTAGCGGAAGCACAGATACGCAGTATTTT. It encodes CAWRRTSGSTDTQYF.

With respect to this clone: The junction and the germline gene differ at one end; a read error may be behind it. The V and J genes are TRBV2 and TRBJ2-4; D remains ambiguous. CDR3 length: 11 residues. The germline CDR1 and CDR2 sequences are SNHLY and FYNNEI. The DNA for the CDR3 is TGTGCCAGTAAGCAAGAGAACAGTCAGTACTTC. The encoded protein is CASKQENSQYF.

CDR3 loop: CASRGRAINEQFF. The CDR3 DNA follows: TGTGCCAGCAGAGGCAGGGCGATCAATGAGCAGTTCTTC. The chain recombines TRBV28 with TRBJ2-1, with D maybe TRBD1 (5 bases). V lost 6 bases and J lost 6, with 12 bases in between. Germline-derived CDR1 and CDR2 are MDHEN and SYDVKM. The CDR3 is 13 residues long.